This is a list of T cell receptor beta chains from one sample in a study of human T cells and chemical hapten exposure. TCRdb re-derived calls from the RACE reads in MiXCR, one entry per CDR3 protein. This table has 330,000 or so distinct CDR3 sequences, about 6% appearing once. Material: whole blood, obtained in connection with sensitization to the hapten diphenylcyclopropenone (DPC). Every receptor here comes from a woman under 30 with alopecia areata. Some clones in this sample may be carry-over from other donors' samples. Each CDR3 is given with its conserved first and last residue. Each record gives: D gene, clone size, V gene, J gene, CDR3 DNA, CDR3 protein. A D gene is named only where the DNA matches it firmly. A clone size is listed for some rows: how often the clone was seen (once, few, many), or a class if it is expanded.

>NA|many|TRBV7-2|TRBJ1-1
TGTGCCAGCAGCTTCGGCGGGATTAGCTCTGAAGCTTTCTTT
CASSFGGISSEAFF
>NA|many|TRBV28|TRBJ1-1
TGTGCCAGCAGAGGGGGGGAGGGCGGACATACTGAAGCTTTCTTT
CASRGGEGGHTEAFF
>NA|few|TRBV29-1|TRBJ2-5
TGCAGCGTTGCCACATGGCGGGGAGTCCAAGAGACCCAGTACTTC
CSVATWRGVQETQYF
>NA|few|TRBV12-3/TRBV12-4|TRBJ1-6
TGTGCCAGCAGTATGGGGACGGCAAATTCACCCCTCCACTTT
CASSMGTANSPLHF
>TRBD1|NA|TRBV4-3|TRBJ1-2
TGCGCCAGCAGCCAAGATTTAGCGGCAGGGGGCTTAGACTATGGCTACACCTTC
CASSQDLAAGGLDYGYTF
>TRBD1|NA|TRBV7-9|TRBJ2-3
TGTGCCAGCAGCTTTTGGGGACAGGGGTACACAGATACGCAGTATTTT
CASSFWGQGYTDTQYF
>TRBD1|NA|TRBV19|TRBJ2-5
TGTGCCAGTAGTACCCAAGGGACAGGACAAGAGACCCAGTACTTC
CASSTQGTGQETQYF
>NA|NA|TRBV11-2|TRBJ2-5
TGTGCCAGCAGCTTAGAACGGGGGCTGGAGACCCAGTACTTC
CASSLERGLETQYF
>NA|few|TRBV6-1|TRBJ2-4
TGTGCCAGCAAAGGAGGGGATACGGACATTCAGTACTTC
CASKGGDTDIQYF
>TRBD1|NA|TRBV7-6|TRBJ2-5
TGTGCCAGCAGCTTAGGTTACAGGGGGAATGATCAAGAGACCCAGTACTTC
CASSLGYRGNDQETQYF
>TRBD2|many|TRBV6-5|TRBJ2-3
TGTGCCAGCAGTTACACTAGCGGCAGCACAGATACGCAGTATTTT
CASSYTSGSTDTQYF
>NA|many|TRBV5-5|TRBJ2-3
TGTGCCAGCAGCTGGTCCCTCGGGGGCACAGATACGCAGTATTTT
CASSWSLGGTDTQYF
>TRBD1|many|TRBV20-1|TRBJ1-2
TGCAGTGCTACCAGCGGGACAGGGGCTGGCTACACCTTC
CSATSGTGAGYTF
>TRBD1|many|TRBV27|TRBJ1-1
TGTGCCAGCAGTTCCCGACAGGGAGAAGCTTTCTTT
CASSSRQGEAFF
>NA|many|TRBV6-6|TRBJ2-3
TGTGCCAGCAGTTATCCGGTTGGCAGCACAGATACGCAGTATTTT
CASSYPVGSTDTQYF
>TRBD1|many|TRBV29-1|TRBJ1-1
TGCAGCGTTGAAGGTTGGCGACAGGGGGTATTGTGGACTGAAGCTTTCTTT
CSVEGWRQGVLWTEAFF
>TRBD2|many|TRBV6-1|TRBJ2-7
TGTGCCAGCCGGGAGGGTATACTCTACGAGCAGTACTTC
CASREGILYEQYF
>TRBD1|NA|TRBV10-3|TRBJ2-7
TGTGCCATCAGTGAGGCAGACAGGGGGCCCGAGTACTTC
CAISEADRGPEYF
>NA|many|TRBV7-9|TRBJ2-2
TGTGCCAGCAGGAACCCCGGGACGGTTATAACCGGGGAGCTGTTTTTT
CASRNPGTVITGELFF
>TRBD1|many|TRBV27|TRBJ1-4
TGTGCCAGCAGCCCGACAGGGGCTAATGAAAAACTGTTTTTT
CASSPTGANEKLFF
>TRBD1|NA|TRBV6-5|TRBJ1-5
TGTGCCAGCAGGACAGGGGGCTTTTGGAGCAATCAGCCCCAGCATTTT
CASRTGGFWSNQPQHF
>NA|few|TRBV4-1|TRBJ1-3
TGCGCCAGCAGCCAAGAAGCGCGGGGCTCTGGAAACACCATATATTTT
CASSQEARGSGNTIYF
>TRBD1|many|TRBV5-1|TRBJ1-6
TGCGCCAGCAGCTGGGGGACAGGGGGGATGAATTCACCCCTCCACTTT
CASSWGTGGMNSPLHF
>TRBD1|NA|TRBV5-1|TRBJ2-1
TGCGCCAGCAGCGCCCCCGACAGGGCTTCCTACAATGAGCAGTTCTTC
CASSAPDRASYNEQFF
>NA|many|TRBV6-5|TRBJ1-3
TGTGCCAGCAGTTACTTGGGACGTAAAGGAAACACCATATATTTT
CASSYLGRKGNTIYF
>TRBD1|few|TRBV24-1|TRBJ2-3
TGTGCCACCAGTGACGCCGGGACAGGCCGCGGGACGCAGTATTTT
CATSDAGTGRGTQYF
>NA|many|TRBV3-1|TRBJ1-3
TGTGCCACCGCCGTTGGTAACACCATATATTTT
CATAVGNTIYF
>NA|few|TRBV5-1|TRBJ1-4
TGCGCCAGCAGCTTGACCGGACAGACAACTAATGAAAAACTGTTTTTT
CASSLTGQTTNEKLFF
>NA|few|TRBV9|TRBJ2-3
TGTGCCAGCAGCGTAGCTACGGATACGCAGTATTTT
CASSVATDTQYF
>TRBD2|few|TRBV4-3|TRBJ2-3
TGCGCCAGCAGCCAAGTACTAGCGGCCTACACAGATACGCAGTATTTT
CASSQVLAAYTDTQYF
>NA|few|TRBV6-2/TRBV6-3|TRBJ1-2
TGTGCCAGCAGCGTAGCATATGGCTACACCTTC
CASSVAYGYTF
>NA|NA|TRBV25-1|TRBJ1-5
TGTGCCAGCAGTGAACACGGGAGAAATCAGCCCCAGCATTTT
CASSEHGRNQPQHF
>NA|many|TRBV6-2/TRBV6-3|TRBJ2-2
TGTGCCAGCAGACAAGCGGATCAGAACACCGGGGAGCTGTTTTTT
CASRQADQNTGELFF
>TRBD1|few|TRBV3-1|TRBJ2-1
TGTGCCAGCAGCCGGACAGGGATTCAGGGAAATGAGCAGTTCTTC
CASSRTGIQGNEQFF
>NA|NA|TRBV6-6|TRBJ2-4
TGTGCCAGCAGTTTCTCGATAGGGGGGGCCAAAAACATTCAGTACTTC
CASSFSIGGAKNIQYF
>TRBD1|NA|TRBV6-2/TRBV6-3|TRBJ1-1
TGTGCCGGCAGTTACGAAGGGACAGGGATTGGGAACACTGAAGCTTTCTTT
CAGSYEGTGIGNTEAFF
>NA|few|TRBV10-3|TRBJ1-2
TGTGCCATCAGTGAGTCGATGGGGGGCGACGGCTACACCTTC
CAISESMGGDGYTF
>NA|many|TRBV15|TRBJ1-5
TGTGCCACCAGCAGGGACAATAGCAATCAGCCCCAGCATTTT
CATSRDNSNQPQHF
>TRBD2|few|TRBV25-1|TRBJ2-3
TGTGCCAGCAGTGAATCGTCATCTAGCGGGGGGGCCGGGCCAGATACGCAGTATTTT
CASSESSSSGGAGPDTQYF